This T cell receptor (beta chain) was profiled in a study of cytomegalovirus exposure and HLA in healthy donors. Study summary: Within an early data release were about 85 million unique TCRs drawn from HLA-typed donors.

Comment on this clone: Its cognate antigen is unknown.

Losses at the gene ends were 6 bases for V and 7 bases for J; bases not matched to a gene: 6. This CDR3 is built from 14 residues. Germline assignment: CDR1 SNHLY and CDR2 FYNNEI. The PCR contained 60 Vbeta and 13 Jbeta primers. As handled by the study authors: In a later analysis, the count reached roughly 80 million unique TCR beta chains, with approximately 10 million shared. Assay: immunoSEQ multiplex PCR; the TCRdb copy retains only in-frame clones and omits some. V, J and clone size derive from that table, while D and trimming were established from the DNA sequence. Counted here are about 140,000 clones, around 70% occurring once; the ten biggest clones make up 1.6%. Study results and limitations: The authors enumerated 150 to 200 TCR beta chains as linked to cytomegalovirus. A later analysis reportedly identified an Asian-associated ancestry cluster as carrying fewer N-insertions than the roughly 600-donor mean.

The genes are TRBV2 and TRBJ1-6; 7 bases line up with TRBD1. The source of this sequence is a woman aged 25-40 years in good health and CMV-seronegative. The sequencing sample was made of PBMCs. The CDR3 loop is CASRDGTENSPLHF. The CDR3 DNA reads TGTGCCAGCAGGGATGGGACAGAGAATTCACCCCTCCACTTT.